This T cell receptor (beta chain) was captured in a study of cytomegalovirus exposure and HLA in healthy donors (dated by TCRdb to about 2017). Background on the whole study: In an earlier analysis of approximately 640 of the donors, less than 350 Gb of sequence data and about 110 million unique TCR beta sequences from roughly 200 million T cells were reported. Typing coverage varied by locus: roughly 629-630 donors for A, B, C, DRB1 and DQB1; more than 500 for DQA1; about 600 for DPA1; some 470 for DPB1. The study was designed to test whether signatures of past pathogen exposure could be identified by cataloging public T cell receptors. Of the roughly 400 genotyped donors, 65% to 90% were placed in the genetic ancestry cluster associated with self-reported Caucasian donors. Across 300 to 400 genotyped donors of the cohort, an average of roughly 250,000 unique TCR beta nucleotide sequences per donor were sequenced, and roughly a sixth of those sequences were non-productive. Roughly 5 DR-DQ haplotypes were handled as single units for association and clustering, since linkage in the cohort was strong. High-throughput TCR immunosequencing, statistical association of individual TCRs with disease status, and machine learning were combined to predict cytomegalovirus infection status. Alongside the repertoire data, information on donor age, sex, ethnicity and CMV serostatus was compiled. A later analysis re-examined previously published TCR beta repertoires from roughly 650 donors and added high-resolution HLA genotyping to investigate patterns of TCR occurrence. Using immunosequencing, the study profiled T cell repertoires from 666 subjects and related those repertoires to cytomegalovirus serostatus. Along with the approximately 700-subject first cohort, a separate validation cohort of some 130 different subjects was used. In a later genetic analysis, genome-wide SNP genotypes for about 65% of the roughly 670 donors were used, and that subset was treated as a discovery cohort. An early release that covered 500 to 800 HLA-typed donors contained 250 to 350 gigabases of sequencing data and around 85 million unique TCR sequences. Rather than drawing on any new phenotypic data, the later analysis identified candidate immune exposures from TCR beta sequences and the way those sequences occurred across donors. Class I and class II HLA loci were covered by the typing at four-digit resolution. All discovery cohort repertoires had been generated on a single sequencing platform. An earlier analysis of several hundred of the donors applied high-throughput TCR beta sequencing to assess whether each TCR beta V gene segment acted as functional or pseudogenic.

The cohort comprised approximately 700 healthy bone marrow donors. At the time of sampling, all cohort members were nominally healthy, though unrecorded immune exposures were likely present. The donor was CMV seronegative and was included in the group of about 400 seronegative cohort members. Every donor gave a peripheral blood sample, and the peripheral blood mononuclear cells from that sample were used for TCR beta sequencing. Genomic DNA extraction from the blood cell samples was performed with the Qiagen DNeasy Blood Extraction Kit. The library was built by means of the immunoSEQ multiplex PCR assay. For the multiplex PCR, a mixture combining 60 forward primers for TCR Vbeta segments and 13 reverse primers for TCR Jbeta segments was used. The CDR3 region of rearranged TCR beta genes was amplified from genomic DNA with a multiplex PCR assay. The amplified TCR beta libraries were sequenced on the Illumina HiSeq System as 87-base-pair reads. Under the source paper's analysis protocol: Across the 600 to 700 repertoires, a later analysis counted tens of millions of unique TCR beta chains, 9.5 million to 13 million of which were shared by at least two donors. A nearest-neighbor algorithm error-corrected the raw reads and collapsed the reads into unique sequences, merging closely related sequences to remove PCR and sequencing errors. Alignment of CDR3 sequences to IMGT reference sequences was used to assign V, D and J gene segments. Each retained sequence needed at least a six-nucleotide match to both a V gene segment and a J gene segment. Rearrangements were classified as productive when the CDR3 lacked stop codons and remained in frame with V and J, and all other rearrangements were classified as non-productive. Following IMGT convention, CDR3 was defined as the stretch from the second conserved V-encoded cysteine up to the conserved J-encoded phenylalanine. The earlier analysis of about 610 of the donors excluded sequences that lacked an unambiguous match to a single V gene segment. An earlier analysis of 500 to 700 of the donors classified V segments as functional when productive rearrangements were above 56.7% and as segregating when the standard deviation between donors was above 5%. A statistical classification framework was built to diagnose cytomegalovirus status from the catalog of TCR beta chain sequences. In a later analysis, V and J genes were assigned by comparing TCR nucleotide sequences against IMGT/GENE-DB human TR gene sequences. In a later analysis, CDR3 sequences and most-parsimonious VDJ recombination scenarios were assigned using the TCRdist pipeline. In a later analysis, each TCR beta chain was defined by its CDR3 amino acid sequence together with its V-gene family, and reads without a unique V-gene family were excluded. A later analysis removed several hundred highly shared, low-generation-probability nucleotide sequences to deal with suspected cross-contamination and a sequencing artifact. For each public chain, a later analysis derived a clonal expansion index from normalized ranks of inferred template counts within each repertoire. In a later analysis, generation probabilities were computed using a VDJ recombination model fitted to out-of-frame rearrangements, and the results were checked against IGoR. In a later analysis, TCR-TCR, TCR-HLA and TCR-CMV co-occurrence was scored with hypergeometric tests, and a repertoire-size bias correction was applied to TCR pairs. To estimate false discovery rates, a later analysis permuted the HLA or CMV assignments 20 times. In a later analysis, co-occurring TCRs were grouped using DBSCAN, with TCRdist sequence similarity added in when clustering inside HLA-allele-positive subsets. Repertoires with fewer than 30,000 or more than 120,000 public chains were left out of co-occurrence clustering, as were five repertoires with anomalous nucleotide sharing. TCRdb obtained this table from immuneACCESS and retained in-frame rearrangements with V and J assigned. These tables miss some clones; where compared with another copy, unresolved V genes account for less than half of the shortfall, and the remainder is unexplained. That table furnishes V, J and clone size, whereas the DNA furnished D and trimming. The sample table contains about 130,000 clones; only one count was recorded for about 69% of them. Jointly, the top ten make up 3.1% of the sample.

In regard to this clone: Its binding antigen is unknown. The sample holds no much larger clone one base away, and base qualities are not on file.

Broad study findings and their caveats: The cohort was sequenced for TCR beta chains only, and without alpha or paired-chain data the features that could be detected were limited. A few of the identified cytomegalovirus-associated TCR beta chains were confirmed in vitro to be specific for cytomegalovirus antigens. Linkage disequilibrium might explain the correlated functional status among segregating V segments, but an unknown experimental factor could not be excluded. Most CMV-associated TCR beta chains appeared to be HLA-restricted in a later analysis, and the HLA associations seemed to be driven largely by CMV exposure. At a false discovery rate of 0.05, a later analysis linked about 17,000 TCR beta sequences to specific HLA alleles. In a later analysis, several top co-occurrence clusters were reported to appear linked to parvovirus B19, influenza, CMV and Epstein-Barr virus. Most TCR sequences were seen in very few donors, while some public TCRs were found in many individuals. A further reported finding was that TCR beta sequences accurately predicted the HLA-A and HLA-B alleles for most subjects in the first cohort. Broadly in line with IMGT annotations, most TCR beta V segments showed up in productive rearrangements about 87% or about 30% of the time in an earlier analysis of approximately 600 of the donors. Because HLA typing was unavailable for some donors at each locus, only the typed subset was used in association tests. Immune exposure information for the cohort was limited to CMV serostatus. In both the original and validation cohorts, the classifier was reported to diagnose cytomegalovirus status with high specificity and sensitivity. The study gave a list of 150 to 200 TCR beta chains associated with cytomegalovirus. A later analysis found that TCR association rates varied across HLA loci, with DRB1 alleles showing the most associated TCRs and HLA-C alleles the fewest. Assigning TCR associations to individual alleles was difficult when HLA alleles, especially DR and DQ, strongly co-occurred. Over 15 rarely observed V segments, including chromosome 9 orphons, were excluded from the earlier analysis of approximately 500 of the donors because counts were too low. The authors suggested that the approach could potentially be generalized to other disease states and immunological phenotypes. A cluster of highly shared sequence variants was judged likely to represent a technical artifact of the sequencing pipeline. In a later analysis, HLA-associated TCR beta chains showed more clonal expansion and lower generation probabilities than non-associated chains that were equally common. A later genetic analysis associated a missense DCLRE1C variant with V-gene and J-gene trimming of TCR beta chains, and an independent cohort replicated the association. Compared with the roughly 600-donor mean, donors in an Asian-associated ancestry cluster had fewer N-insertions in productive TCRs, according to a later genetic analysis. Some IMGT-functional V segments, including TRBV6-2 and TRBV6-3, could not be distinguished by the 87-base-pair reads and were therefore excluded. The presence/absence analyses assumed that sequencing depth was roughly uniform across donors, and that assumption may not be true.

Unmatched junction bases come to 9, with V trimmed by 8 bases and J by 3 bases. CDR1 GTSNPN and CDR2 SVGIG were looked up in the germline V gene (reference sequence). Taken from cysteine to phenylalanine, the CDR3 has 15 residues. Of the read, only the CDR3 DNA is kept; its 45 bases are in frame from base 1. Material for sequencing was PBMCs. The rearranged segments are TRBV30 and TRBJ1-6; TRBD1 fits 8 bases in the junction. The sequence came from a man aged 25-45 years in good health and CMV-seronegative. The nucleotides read TGTGCCGCTCCGGGACAGGAGAACTATAATTCACCCCTCCACTTT. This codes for CAAPGQENYNSPLHF.